Sequencing of this TCR beta chain was carried out in a study of cytomegalovirus exposure and HLA in healthy donors. Study outcomes and limitations: There were some V segments, including TRBV6-2 and TRBV6-3, excluded as indistinguishable.

As for this clone: Its cognate antigen is unknown.

PCR amplification relied on 60 Vbeta primers (plus 13 Jbeta primers). Assay: immunoSEQ multiplex PCR; the TCRdb copy retains only in-frame clones and omits some. The sample consists of 120,000 or so clones, 60% to 85% of them appearing once. The CDR3 loop spans 13 amino acids. Per the germline V gene, CDR1 is MNHNS and CDR2 is SASEGT. Trimming took off 3 bases at V and 3 bases at J, with 9 bases between the two ends. The sequencing input was PBMCs. The V gene is TRBV6-1, the J gene TRBJ2-7; no clear D gene. This TCR was recovered from a female donor in good health and CMV-seronegative. The CDR3 DNA is TGTGCCAGCAGTGAGGCCCAGAACTACGAGCAGTACTTC. Residues: CASSEAQNYEQYF.